Each of the 21 T cell receptor beta chains below was sequenced from the same sample in a study of regulatory T cells in long-lasting Graves disease. Arm-PCR of CDR3 regions and iRepertoire HTBI primers were used to build TCR beta libraries. Each CDR3 protein is one row after TCRdb ran MiXCR on the multiplex PCR reads. There are about 660,000 distinct CDR3 sequences in the sample; approximately 29% occur only once, and 35% to 55% lies in the top ten. Time point given: persistent/refractory GD, antithyroid drugs over 5 years with positive TRAb. Extracted PBMC RNA gave rise to the TCR library. Here the sequenced sample was peripheral blood mononuclear cells (PBMCs), taken when the disease was refractory, from a patient treated with antithyroid drugs. The source of these receptors is a female donor with Graves disease.

The V call is TRBV14, the J call TRBJ1-1, with D possibly TRBD1 on 6 matching bases. Looked up from germline, CDR1 is SGHDN and CDR2 is FVKESK. The CDR3 loop spans 16 amino acids. Trimming took 1 base from V and 0 from J, leaving 12 bases between them. CDR3 in DNA: TGTGCCAGCAGCCAAGTTAAGGGGGTGATGAACACTGAAGCTTTCTTT. Its protein is CASSQVKGVMNTEAFF. Supplemented by reference TRBV14 and TRBJ1-1, the full variable domain reads EAGVTQFPSHSVIEKGQTVTLRCDPISGHDNLYWYRRVMGKEIKFLLHFVKESKQDESGMPNNRFLAERTGGTYSTLKVQPAELEDSGVYFCASSQVKGVMNTEAFFGQGTRLTVV.

This rearrangement joins TRBV20-1 to TRBJ1-3, with 7 bases matching TRBD1. With 2 bases clipped from V and 4 bases from J, the junction kept 11 bases outside the gene matches. Per germline, CDR1 DFQATT and CDR2 SNEGSKA (reference sequence). This CDR3 region has 16 residues. CDR3 region: CSARKPGQLPGNTIYF. CDR3 bases: TGCAGTGCTAGAAAACCGGGACAGCTACCGGGAAACACCATATATTTT.

The chain combines TRBV19 with TRBJ1-2; weak D call: TRBD1 (5 bases). Germline assignment: CDR1 LNHDA and CDR2 SQIVND (reference sequence). Trimming shortened V by 5 bases and J by 7 bases, and 11 bases separated the two germline ends. There are 12 residues in the CDR3. The CDR3 sequence: CASSLTDLGYTF. CDR3 nucleotides: TGTGCCAGTAGTTTGACAGACCTTGGCTACACCTTC.

This clonotype occurred once. The gene calls are TRBV19 and TRBJ2-3, with D maybe TRBD2 (5 bases). Germline CDR1 and CDR2: LNHDA and SQIVND (reference sequence). This CDR3 comprises 16 residues. Trimming removed 11 bases from V and 2 bases from J, with 23 bases in between. This CDR3 is CAGPLGRAVITDTQYF. The CDR3 nucleotides read TGTGCCGGACCCCTCGGGCGAGCGGTGATCACAGATACGCAGTATTTT.

The chain has TRBV6-1 and TRBJ2-1; 9 bases map to TRBD1. This CDR3 has 16 residues. The germline gives CDR1 MNHNS, CDR2 SASEGT. V shed 6 bases, J shed 8 bases, and the junction held 14 bases outside the gene matches. The DNA for the CDR3 is TGTGCCAGCAGACCTACAGGGGGCCGGGGGTTGCATGAGCAGTTCTTC. Amino acid sequence: CASRPTGGRGLHEQFF.

This clonotype was seen once. The CDR3 ends on some other residue instead of the conserved phenylalanine or tryptophan, so this is likely a read error. The chain combines TRBV9 with TRBJ1-5; D uncertain. V gave up 0 bases and J gave up 6 bases, with 10 bases separating them. The V gene's germline CDR1 is SGDLS and CDR2 YYNGEE. The CDR3 sequence is 14 residues long. CDR3 sequence: CASSVGADGQPQHS. The CDR3 DNA reads TGTGCCAGCAGCGTAGGGGCAGATGGTCAGCCCCAGCATTCT.

At least ten counts were recorded for this clonotype. This chain uses TRBV12-3 or TRBV12-4 with TRBJ1-2; possible D gene TRBD1, 6 bases. The CDR3 is 13 amino acids. Between the trimmed V and J ends, which lost 10 bases and 3 bases, there was a span of 15 bases. The CDR3 DNA reads as TGTGCCACCCAGGGGACCCTTGACTATGGCTACACCTTC. This encodes CATQGTLDYGYTF.

V gene TRBV28 combines with J gene TRBJ1-5; no clear D. Germline lookup yields CDR1 MDHEN and CDR2 SYDVKM. Trimming cost V 2 bases and J 5 bases, with 7 bases left between them. This CDR3 is 13 amino acids long. The CDR3 is CASSLNGHQPQHF. The CDR3 coding sequence is TGTGCCAGCAGTTTAAATGGGCATCAGCCCCAGCATTTT.

This clonotype was seen just once. The rearrangement joins TRBV19 to TRBJ2-7; D is possibly TRBD2 (6 bases). Germline V gives CDR1 LNHDA, CDR2 SQIVND (reference sequence). This CDR3 spans 16 amino acids. V dropped 6 bases and J dropped 3 bases, with 21 bases sitting between them. This CDR3 is CASSTWTGVRDYEQYF. As DNA, the CDR3 is TGTGCCAGTAGCACGTGGACGGGGGTAAGGGACTACGAGCAGTACTTC.

This sequence joins TRBV6-4 and TRBJ1-5, with 7 bases lining up with TRBD1. Germline V CDR1 and CDR2: MRHNA, SNTAGT. V lost 10 bases to trimming and J lost 0 bases; unmatched junction nucleotides: 9. The CDR3 contains 15 residues. The CDR3 region is CATRQGSYSNQPQHF. CDR3 in DNA: TGTGCCACCCGACAGGGCTCTTATAGCAATCAGCCCCAGCATTTT.

This clonotype was seen only a few times. The chain uses TRBV20-1 and TRBJ2-5, with 12 nucleotides matching TRBD2. The germline V gene has CDR1 DFQATT and CDR2 SNEGSKA (reference sequence). J lost 5 bases, V lost 3 bases, and 7 bases had no gene match. The CDR3 covers 15 residues. CDR3 sequence: CSARETSGSGETQYF. CDR3 sequence (DNA): TGCAGTGCTAGGGAGACTAGCGGGAGCGGTGAGACCCAGTACTTC.

This clonotype appeared a few times. The J gene is TRBJ1-6, the V gene TRBV28; D call uncertain. The germline V and J ends were trimmed by 5 bases and 9 bases, with 11 bases remaining between them. Germline loops: CDR1 MDHEN, CDR2 SYDVKM. The CDR3 runs to 13 residues. Here the CDR3 DNA reads TGTGCCAGCAGTGAGACGGCTAGTTCACCCCTCCACTTT. Translating it yields CASSETASSPLHF.

This clonotype occurred a few times. The rearrangement joins TRBV3-1 to TRBJ1-2, with D perhaps TRBD1 (5 bases). Trimming removed 4 bases at V and 4 bases at J, with 10 bases between. CDR3 length equals 13 residues. From germline, CDR1 is LGHDT and CDR2 YNNKEL (reference sequence). The CDR3 sequence: CASSLLTAYGYTF. CDR3 nucleotides: TGTGCCAGCAGCCTCCTGACAGCCTATGGCTACACCTTC.

A remark on this clonotype: A read error is possible here, since a much larger clone lies one base away. This rearrangement joins TRBV11-2 to TRBJ2-7; D unresolved. Germline V gene sequence: CDR1 SGHAT, CDR2 FQNNGV. The CDR3 is 14 amino acids. The CDR3 nucleotides are TGTGCCAGCAGCTTCGGCGGAGCCGGATACGGGCAGTACTTC. Protein product: CASSFGGAGYGQYF. Filled out from reference TRBV11-2 and TRBJ2-7, the complete variable domain reads EAGVAQSPRYKIIEKRQSVAFWCNPISGHATLYWYQQILGQGPKLLIQFQNNGVVDDSQLPKDRFSAERLKGVDSTLKIQPAKLEDSAVYLCASSFGGAGYGQYFGPGTRLTVT.

This clonotype was found a few times. This chain connects TRBV13 to TRBJ2-7; 8 bases agree with TRBD2. Germline CDR1 and CDR2: PRHDT and FYEKMQ (reference sequence). The CDR3 extends over 16 amino acids. Trimming removed 5 bases from V and 0 bases from J; junction bases left unmatched: 9. CDR3 bases: TGTGCCAGCAGCGGAGGAGCGGGAGTGGTCTCCTACGAGCAGTACTTC. It encodes CASSGGAGVVSYEQYF.

This clonotype showed up just a few times. The CDR3 DNA reads as TGTGCCAGCAGTTTCAAAACCGGGACTACCAGGAGCTACGAGCAGTACTTC. This encodes CASSFKTGTTRSYEQYF. The chain carries TRBV27 and TRBJ2-7; 7 positions match TRBD2. In germline, CDR1 is MNHEY, CDR2 SMNVEV (reference sequence). The CDR3 spans 17 residues. V was clipped by 3 bases and J by 3 bases; unmatched bases: 14.

For this clonotype: This clone may be a read error of a much larger clone one base away. This chain joins TRBV28 and TRBJ1-6; possibly TRBD1 for D (5 bases). Between the trimmed V and J ends, which lost 8 bases and 9 bases, there was a span of 20 bases. The germline CDR1 and CDR2 sequences are MDHEN and SYDVKM. CDR3 length: 15 residues. The CDR3: CASGQTTGPGSPLHF. CDR3 bases: TGTGCCAGCGGCCAGACCACGGGGCCTGGTTCACCCCTCCACTTT. Looking up the rest from reference TRBV28 and TRBJ1-6 gives the full variable domain: DVKVTQSSRYLVKRTGEKVFLECVQDMDHENMFWYRQDPGLGLRLIYFSYDVKMKEKGDIPEGYSVSREKKERFSLILESASTNQTSMYLCASGQTTGPGSPLHFGNGTRLTVT.

This clonotype was seen more than once but under ten times. No conserved phenylalanine or tryptophan ends this CDR3, so it is likely a read error. The DNA is omitted, as the CDR3 cannot be located on it reliably, and the CDR3 follows TCRdb's listing. This sequence joins TRBV9 and TRBJ1-1; TRBD1 was called by the table and not checked on the DNA. With termini counted, the CDR3 has 14 amino acids. Germline V gene sequence: CDR1 SGDLS, CDR2 YYNGEE. CDR3 amino acids: CASSVGVRGTLRTI.

This clonotype was detected a few times. The genes are TRBV14 and TRBJ1-2; no reliable D call. V was shortened by 0 bases and J by 4 bases, with 9 bases between the two germline ends. Germline V gene lookup returns CDR1 SGHDN and CDR2 FVKESK. The CDR3 is 14 amino acids. In nucleotides, the CDR3 is TGTGCCAGCAGCCAAGACCAACCCAGCTATGGCTACACCTTC. It is translated as CASSQDQPSYGYTF. The full variable domain, in which reference TRBV14 and TRBJ1-2 provide the parts outside the CDR3, is EAGVTQFPSHSVIEKGQTVTLRCDPISGHDNLYWYRRVMGKEIKFLLHFVKESKQDESGMPNNRFLAERTGGTYSTLKVQPAELEDSGVYFCASSQDQPSYGYTFGSGTRLTVV.

The chain links TRBV9 to TRBJ1-4; D is possibly TRBD1 (5 bases). CDR1 is SGDLS and CDR2 is YYNGEE in the germline V gene. V lost 3 bases and J lost 12, with 18 bases in between. The CDR3 is 14 amino acids. The CDR3 nucleotides are TGTGCCAGCAGCGAGGGACGTGGGAAAGGCGAACTGTTTTTT. Protein: CASSEGRGKGELFF.

The rearrangement uses TRBV7-2 and TRBJ2-7; 16 nucleotides line up with TRBD2. The CDR3 runs 17 residues. The V gene end was trimmed by 5 bases and the J gene end by 2 bases; junction bases not matched to a gene: 6. Germline CDR1 is SGHTA and CDR2 is FQGNSA. The CDR3 is CASSEGLAGGPTYEQYF. The CDR3 coding sequence is TGTGCCAGCAGCGAGGGACTAGCGGGAGGGCCCACCTACGAGCAGTACTTC. The variable domain in full, with the rest retrieved from reference TRBV7-2 and TRBJ2-7, is GAGVSQSPSNKVTEKGKDVELRCDPISGHTALYWYRQSLGQGLEFLIYFQGNSAPDKSGLPSDRFSAERTGGSVSTLTIQRTQQEDSAVYLCASSEGLAGGPTYEQYFGPGTRLTVT.